This T cell receptor beta chain was found in a study of T cell clonotyping in hematopoietic cell transplantation. TCRdb keeps only in-frame clones here, not all; method: immunoSEQ multiplex PCR. This sample yields around 4,800 clones, of which around 20% are seen a single time; over 20% belongs to the top ten. The ends were cut back, 11 bases at V and 3 bases at J, with 4 bases in the middle. Germline V gives CDR1 LNHDA, CDR2 SQIVND (reference sequence). The CDR3 loop spans 10 amino acids. This clone was picked up a small number of times. Its antigen is currently unknown. Study-wide points: Without cell sorting, CD4 versus CD8 contributions remain unresolved. Graft donor and pretransplant recipient Inverse Simpson Index values predicted broader posttransplant TCR diversity.

The rearrangement links TRBV19 to TRBJ2-2; the D is unclear. The source was PBMCs, collected 180 days after allogeneic stem cell transplant. This clonotype was sampled from a male patient aged 18 to 35 who had an allogeneic stem cell transplant, so the T cells may come from the graft donor. Some clones in this sample may be carry-over from other donors' samples. The CDR3 DNA sequence: TGTGCCGTGTACACCGGGGAGCTGTTTTTT. Its translation is CAVYTGELFF.